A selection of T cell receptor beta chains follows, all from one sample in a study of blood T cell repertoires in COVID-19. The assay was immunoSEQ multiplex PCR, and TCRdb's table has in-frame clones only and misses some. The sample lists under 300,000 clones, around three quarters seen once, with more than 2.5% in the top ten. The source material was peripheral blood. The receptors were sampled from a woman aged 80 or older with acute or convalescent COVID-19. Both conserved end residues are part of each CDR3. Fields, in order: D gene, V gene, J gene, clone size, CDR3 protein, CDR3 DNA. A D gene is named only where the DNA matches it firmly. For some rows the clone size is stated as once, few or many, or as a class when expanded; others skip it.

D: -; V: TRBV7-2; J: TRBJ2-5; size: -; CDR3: CASSSAAVQETQYF; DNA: TGTGCCAGCAGCTCCGCGGCGGTGCAAGAGACCCAGTACTTC
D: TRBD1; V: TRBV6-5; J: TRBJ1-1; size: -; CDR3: CASRLGQGDEAFF; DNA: TGTGCCAGCAGGCTCGGACAGGGGGATGAAGCTTTCTTT
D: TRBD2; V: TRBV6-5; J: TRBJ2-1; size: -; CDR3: CASSTSGGARNEQFF; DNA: TGTGCCAGCAGTACTAGCGGGGGGGCGAGGAATGAGCAGTTCTTC
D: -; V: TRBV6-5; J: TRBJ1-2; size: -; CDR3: CASSRNKGGGYTF; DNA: TGTGCCAGCAGTAGGAACAAGGGAGGAGGCTACACCTTC
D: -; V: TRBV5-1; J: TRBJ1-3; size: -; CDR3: CASSLAVRGGNTIYF; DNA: TGCGCCAGCAGCTTGGCCGTCCGGGGTGGAAACACCATATATTTT
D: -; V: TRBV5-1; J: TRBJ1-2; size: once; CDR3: CASSPIGGDYGYTF; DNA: TGCGCCAGCAGCCCGATTGGGGGGGACTATGGCTACACCTTC
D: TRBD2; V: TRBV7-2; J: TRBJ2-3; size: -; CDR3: CASSFGLAGADTQYF; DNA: TGTGCCAGCAGCTTCGGACTAGCGGGAGCAGATACGCAGTATTTT
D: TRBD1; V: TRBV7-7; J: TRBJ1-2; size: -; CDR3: CASSPRQGSPYGYTF; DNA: TGTGCCAGCAGCCCTAGACAGGGGAGTCCCTATGGCTACACCTTC
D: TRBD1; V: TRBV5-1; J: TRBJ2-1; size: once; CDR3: CASSLTGQGTNNEQFF; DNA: TGCGCCAGCAGCTTGACGGGACAGGGGACCAACAATGAGCAGTTCTTC
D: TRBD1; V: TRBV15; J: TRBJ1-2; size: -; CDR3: CATSRADRGGLGYTF; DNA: TGTGCCACCAGCAGAGCGGACAGGGGTGGTCTTGGCTACACCTTC
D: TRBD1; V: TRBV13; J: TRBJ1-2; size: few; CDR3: CASSSGQNYGYTF; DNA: TGTGCCAGCAGTTCGGGACAGAACTATGGCTACACCTTC
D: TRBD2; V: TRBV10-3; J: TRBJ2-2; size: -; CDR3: CAISESRTSVNTGELFF; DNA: TGTGCCATCAGTGAGTCCAGGACTAGCGTTAACACCGGGGAGCTGTTTTTT